This TCR beta chain comes out of a study of blood T cell repertoires in COVID-19. Study-level information: Some COVID-19 samples were acute and others convalescent; all came from the United States, Italy and Spain. T cells, B-cell-depleted T cells, or PBMCs provided the cDNA or gDNA that served as material.

There are 18 residues in the CDR3. Per the germline V gene, CDR1 is MGHRA and CDR2 is YSYEKL. Trimming took 0 bases from V and 3 from J; bases not matched to a gene: 10. How the authors handled the data: Reference gene primers were amplified, and this amplification served to estimate nucleated cell counts. Profiled with immunoSEQ multiplex PCR; TCRdb holds only in-frame clones, not every one. D and trimming were read from the DNA, whereas the V and J calls and clone size are those reported in that table. This table holds roughly 250,000 clones, about 76% found once. The clonotype originates from a woman aged 55-70 years with active or convalescent COVID-19. The sequenced sample was peripheral blood. The rearrangement links TRBV4-1 to TRBJ2-5; 10 positions match TRBD2. The CDR3 nucleotides are TGCGCCAGCAGCCAAGAAGGCCGGCTAGCGGGGGCCAAAGAGACCCAGTACTTC. Translated: CASSQEGRLAGAKETQYF.